These T cell receptor beta chains were read from a single sample in a study of response to subunit inactivated influenza vaccine. In TCRdb, the RT-PCR reads were re-called with MiXCR into one record per CDR3 protein. Among 500,000 to 600,000 distinct CDR3 sequences, 16% were seen once, and the ten largest hold 2.5% to 3.5%. Sample: CD4+ T cells sorted from PBMCs, taken less than 30 months after vaccination. These receptor sequences come from a man aged 45 to 75 who received an inactivated influenza vaccine. Each CDR3 is given with its conserved first and last residue. The order of the fields is J gene, V gene, D gene, clone size, CDR3 protein, CDR3 DNA. D genes are given only for firm matches. Expanded clones get a size class; other rows say once, few or many, or leave the size out.

J: TRBJ2-3
V: TRBV5-1
D: NA
size: few
CDR3: CASSLAGSGAVDTQYF
DNA: TGCGCCAGCAGCTTGGCCGGGTCAGGGGCGGTAGATACGCAGTATTTT

J: TRBJ1-6
V: TRBV10-2
D: NA
size: NA
CDR3: CASSVQGNSPLHF
DNA: TGCGCCAGCAGTGTTCAGGGAAATTCACCCCTCCACTTT

J: TRBJ2-1
V: TRBV7-2
D: NA
size: few
CDR3: CASSLAGTAGGNEQFF
DNA: TGTGCCAGCAGCTTAGCTGGGACCGCCGGCGGCAATGAGCAGTTCTTC

J: TRBJ2-1
V: TRBV9
D: TRBD2
size: NA
CDR3: CASSASGHGAVEQFF
DNA: TGTGCCAGCAGCGCTAGCGGACACGGGGCGGTTGAGCAGTTCTTC

J: TRBJ2-2
V: TRBV7-2
D: TRBD2
size: few
CDR3: CASSSRTSGNTGELFF
DNA: TGTGCCAGCAGCTCTCGGACTAGCGGGAACACCGGGGAGCTGTTTTTT

J: TRBJ1-6
V: TRBV12-3/TRBV12-4
D: NA
size: NA
CDR3: CASSGQGVSPLHF
DNA: TGTGCCAGCAGCGGGCAGGGTGTTTCACCCCTCCACTTT

J: TRBJ2-7
V: TRBV10-3
D: NA
size: NA
CDR3: CAISDGRESYEQYF
DNA: TGTGCCATCAGTGATGGCAGAGAGTCCTACGAGCAGTACTTC

J: TRBJ2-5
V: TRBV20-1
D: NA
size: NA
CDR3: CSARSGIAETQYF
DNA: TGCAGTGCTAGATCCGGGATTGCTGAGACCCAGTACTTC

J: TRBJ2-2
V: TRBV11-1
D: NA
size: few
CDR3: CASTLGGGVNTGELFF
DNA: TGTGCCAGCACCTTAGGTGGGGGCGTAAACACCGGGGAGCTGTTTTTT

J: TRBJ1-5
V: TRBV10-3
D: NA
size: NA
CDR3: CAIKKQGRNQPQHF
DNA: TGTGCCATCAAGAAACAGGGTCGCAATCAGCCCCAGCATTTT

J: TRBJ2-2
V: TRBV18
D: NA
size: NA
CDR3: CASSPQGDTGELFF
DNA: TGTGCCAGCTCACCTCAGGGAGACACCGGGGAGCTGTTTTTT

J: TRBJ2-7
V: TRBV6-5
D: NA
size: few
CDR3: CASIGEGSEQYF
DNA: TGTGCCAGCATAGGTGAGGGCTCCGAGCAGTACTTC

J: TRBJ2-1
V: TRBV7-6
D: TRBD1
size: few
CDR3: CASSLALTGGSGYNEQFF
DNA: TGTGCCAGCAGCTTAGCGTTAACAGGGGGCTCAGGTTACAATGAGCAGTTCTTC

J: TRBJ2-7
V: TRBV5-1
D: NA
size: many
CDR3: CASSPEPNSYEQYF
DNA: TGCGCCAGCAGCCCGGAACCCAACTCCTACGAGCAGTACTTC

J: TRBJ2-1
V: TRBV7-2
D: TRBD1
size: NA
CDR3: CASSLVQGASNEQFF
DNA: TGTGCCAGCAGCTTAGTACAGGGGGCATCCAATGAGCAGTTCTTC

J: TRBJ2-7
V: TRBV9
D: TRBD2
size: once
CDR3: CASSPRPAGTYEQYF
DNA: TGTGCCAGCAGCCCCCGACCAGCGGGGACCTACGAGCAGTACTTC

J: TRBJ2-2
V: TRBV12-3/TRBV12-4
D: TRBD1
size: few
CDR3: CASRIPTGTGGSGELFF
DNA: TGTGCCAGCCGAATCCCAACCGGGACAGGGGGGTCCGGGGAGCTGTTTTTT

J: TRBJ2-5
V: TRBV5-4
D: NA
size: once
CDR3: CASSLLAAKETQYF
DNA: TGTGCCAGCAGCTTGCTTGCGGCGAAGGAGACCCAGTACTTC

J: TRBJ2-5
V: TRBV5-1
D: NA
size: NA
CDR3: CASSPPVGETQYF
DNA: TGCGCCAGCAGCCCCCCAGTCGGCGAGACCCAGTACTTC

J: TRBJ1-5
V: TRBV12-3/TRBV12-4
D: TRBD1
size: NA
CDR3: CASSFQGEQPQHF
DNA: TGTGCCAGCAGTTTTCAGGGGGAACAGCCCCAGCATTTT

J: TRBJ2-5
V: TRBV10-1
D: NA
size: few
CDR3: CASSDAATQGTQYF
DNA: TGCGCCAGCAGTGATGCGGCTACCCAAGGGACCCAGTACTTC

J: TRBJ2-1
V: TRBV2
D: TRBD2
size: many
CDR3: CASSEVLAESSYNEQFF
DNA: TGTGCCAGCAGTGAAGTACTAGCGGAAAGCTCCTACAATGAGCAGTTCTTC

J: TRBJ2-4
V: TRBV20-1
D: TRBD1
size: NA
CDR3: CSARSDRENIQYF
DNA: TGCAGTGCTCGATCAGACAGGGAAAACATTCAGTACTTC

J: TRBJ2-3
V: TRBV9
D: NA
size: NA
CDR3: CASSAAAPDTQYF
DNA: TGTGCCAGCAGCGCGGCCGCCCCAGATACGCAGTATTTT

J: TRBJ2-2
V: TRBV4-1
D: TRBD1
size: NA
CDR3: CASSQAQGTGELFF
DNA: TGCGCCAGCAGCCAAGCACAGGGGACCGGGGAGCTGTTTTTT

J: TRBJ1-1
V: TRBV7-2
D: NA
size: NA
CDR3: CASSLYQVTEAFF
DNA: TGTGCCAGCAGCTTGTACCAGGTCACTGAAGCTTTCTTT

J: TRBJ2-7
V: TRBV7-2
D: NA
size: few
CDR3: CASSLAFASYEQYF
DNA: TGTGCCAGCAGCTTAGCGTTTGCCAGCTACGAGCAGTACTTC

J: TRBJ2-1
V: TRBV28
D: NA
size: NA
CDR3: CASSSLGGSSYNEQFF
DNA: TGTGCCAGCAGTTCTTTAGGGGGGAGCTCCTACAATGAGCAGTTCTTC

J: TRBJ1-1
V: TRBV20-1
D: TRBD1
size: few
CDR3: CSARDRTGVNTEAFF
DNA: TGCAGTGCTAGAGACCGGACAGGCGTGAACACTGAAGCTTTCTTT

J: TRBJ1-6
V: TRBV20-1
D: NA
size: NA
CDR3: CSASPPLSGNSPLHF
DNA: TGCAGTGCTAGTCCTCCTTTGAGCGGGAATTCACCCCTCCACTTT

J: TRBJ1-5
V: TRBV12-3/TRBV12-4
D: NA
size: NA
CDR3: CASSLSPSKAQHF
DNA: TGTGCCAGCAGTTTATCCCCTAGCAAGGCCCAGCATTTT

J: TRBJ2-6
V: TRBV5-1
D: NA
size: NA
CDR3: CASSLQSGGANVLTF
DNA: TGCGCCAGCAGCCTGCAATCGGGGGGGGCCAACGTCCTGACTTTC

J: TRBJ2-7
V: TRBV12-3/TRBV12-4
D: NA
size: many
CDR3: CASSPPGQRTGEQYF
DNA: TGTGCCAGCAGTCCCCCCGGACAGCGCACGGGCGAGCAGTACTTC

J: TRBJ2-3
V: TRBV19
D: TRBD2
size: NA
CDR3: CASSTGTSVATQYF
DNA: TGTGCCAGTAGTACCGGGACTAGCGTGGCTACGCAGTATTTT

J: TRBJ2-3
V: TRBV10-3
D: TRBD2
size: few
CDR3: CAISDSGRADTQYF
DNA: TGTGCCATCAGCGATAGCGGGAGAGCAGATACGCAGTATTTT

J: TRBJ2-2
V: TRBV24-1
D: TRBD1
size: NA
CDR3: CATSTTGQGAPYTGELFF
DNA: TGTGCCACCAGCACCACCGGACAGGGGGCGCCTTACACCGGGGAGCTGTTTTTT

J: TRBJ1-2
V: TRBV20-1
D: TRBD1
size: NA
CDR3: CSASLGQGANYGYTF
DNA: TGCAGTGCTAGCTTGGGACAGGGGGCGAACTATGGCTACACCTTC

J: TRBJ1-2
V: TRBV20-1
D: NA
size: NA
CDR3: CSARDRRTPSQGYTF
DNA: TGCAGTGCTAGAGATCGCAGGACACCCTCCCAAGGCTACACCTTC

J: TRBJ2-1
V: TRBV9
D: NA
size: NA
CDR3: CASIVVSTPENEQFF
DNA: TGTGCCAGCATCGTAGTCTCAACACCGGAAAATGAGCAGTTCTTC

J: TRBJ1-2
V: TRBV5-1
D: TRBD1
size: NA
CDR3: CASSFIGGVYGYTF
DNA: TGCGCCAGCAGCTTTATAGGGGGCGTATATGGCTACACCTTC

J: TRBJ2-1
V: TRBV28
D: TRBD1
size: NA
CDR3: CASSSRQGREQFF
DNA: TGTGCCAGCAGTTCAAGACAGGGTCGTGAGCAGTTCTTC

J: TRBJ2-2
V: TRBV12-3/TRBV12-4
D: NA
size: many
CDR3: CASSRVNTGELFF
DNA: TGTGCCAGCAGCCGGGTGAACACCGGGGAGCTGTTTTTT

J: TRBJ1-1
V: TRBV4-3
D: NA
size: few
CDR3: CASSQAPVGQKNTEAFF
DNA: TGCGCCAGCAGCCAAGCGCCCGTCGGGCAGAAGAACACTGAAGCTTTCTTT

J: TRBJ2-7
V: TRBV11-2
D: NA
size: NA
CDR3: CASSPQLGSEQYF
DNA: TGTGCCAGCAGCCCGCAACTAGGTTCCGAGCAGTACTTC

J: TRBJ2-1
V: TRBV4-1
D: TRBD2
size: many
CDR3: CASSHGSGGAWDEQFF
DNA: TGCGCCAGCAGCCATGGTAGCGGGGGGGCTTGGGATGAGCAGTTCTTC

J: TRBJ2-3
V: TRBV28
D: NA
size: NA
CDR3: CASRGPGETDTQYF
DNA: TGTGCCAGCAGAGGCCCCGGAGAAACAGATACGCAGTATTTT

J: TRBJ2-5
V: TRBV20-1
D: NA
size: NA
CDR3: CSASTGSVRETQYF
DNA: TGCAGTGCTAGCACCGGGAGTGTAAGAGAGACCCAGTACTTC

J: TRBJ2-5
V: TRBV27
D: TRBD2
size: many
CDR3: CASMRLAGGETQYF
DNA: TGTGCCAGCATGAGACTAGCGGGAGGAGAGACCCAGTACTTC

J: TRBJ1-2
V: TRBV7-2
D: TRBD1
size: NA
CDR3: CASSGGTEPNYGYTF
DNA: TGTGCCAGCAGCGGGGGGACAGAACCTAACTATGGCTACACCTTC

J: TRBJ1-1
V: TRBV7-2
D: NA
size: few
CDR3: CASSIGLNTEAFF
DNA: TGTGCCAGCAGTATAGGACTGAACACTGAAGCTTTCTTT

J: TRBJ1-1
V: TRBV5-5
D: NA
size: NA
CDR3: CASSLVEFGGGGSTEAFF
DNA: TGTGCCAGCAGCTTGGTAGAATTCGGGGGAGGGGGGAGCACTGAAGCTTTCTTT

J: TRBJ1-2
V: TRBV7-9
D: NA
size: few
CDR3: CASSRGLIYGYTF
DNA: TGTGCCAGCAGCCGGGGACTAATCTATGGCTACACCTTC

J: TRBJ1-5
V: TRBV20-1
D: NA
size: NA
CDR3: CSARARQGMGQPQHF
DNA: TGCAGTGCTAGAGCGCGGCAGGGGATGGGTCAGCCCCAGCATTTT

J: TRBJ2-3
V: TRBV27
D: TRBD2
size: few
CDR3: CASSPRLAGNTDTQYF
DNA: TGTGCCAGCAGTCCAAGACTAGCGGGGAACACAGATACGCAGTATTTT